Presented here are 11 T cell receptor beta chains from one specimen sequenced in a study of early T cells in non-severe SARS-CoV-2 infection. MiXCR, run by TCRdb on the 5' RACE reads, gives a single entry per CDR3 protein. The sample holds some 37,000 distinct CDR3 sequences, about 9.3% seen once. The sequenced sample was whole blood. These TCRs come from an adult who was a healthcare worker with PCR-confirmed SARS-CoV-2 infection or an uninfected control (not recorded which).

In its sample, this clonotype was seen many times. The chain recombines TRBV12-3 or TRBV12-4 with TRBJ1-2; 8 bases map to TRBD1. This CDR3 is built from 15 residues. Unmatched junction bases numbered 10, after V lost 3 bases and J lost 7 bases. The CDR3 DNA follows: TGTGCCAGCAGTTTTCGTAGACAGGGGTCTGGTGGCTACACCTTC. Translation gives CASSFRRQGSGGYTF.

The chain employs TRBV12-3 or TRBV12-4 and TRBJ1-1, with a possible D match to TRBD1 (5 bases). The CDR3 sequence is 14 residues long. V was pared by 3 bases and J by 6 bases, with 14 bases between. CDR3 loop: CASSFGAGDPEAFF. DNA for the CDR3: TGTGCCAGCAGTTTTGGGGCCGGTGACCCTGAAGCTTTCTTT.

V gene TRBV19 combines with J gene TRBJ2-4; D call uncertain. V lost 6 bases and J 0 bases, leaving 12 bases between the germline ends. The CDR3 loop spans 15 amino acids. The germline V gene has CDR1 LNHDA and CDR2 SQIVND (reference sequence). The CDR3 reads CASRFDNLAKNIQYF. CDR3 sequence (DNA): TGTGCCAGTAGATTCGATAACCTAGCCAAAAACATTCAGTACTTC. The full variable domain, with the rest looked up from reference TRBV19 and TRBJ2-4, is DGGITQSPKYLFRKEGQNVTLSCEQNLNHDAMYWYRQDPGQGLRLIYYSQIVNDFQKGDIAEGYSVSREKKESFPLTVTSAQKNPTAFYLCASRFDNLAKNIQYFGAGTRLSVL.

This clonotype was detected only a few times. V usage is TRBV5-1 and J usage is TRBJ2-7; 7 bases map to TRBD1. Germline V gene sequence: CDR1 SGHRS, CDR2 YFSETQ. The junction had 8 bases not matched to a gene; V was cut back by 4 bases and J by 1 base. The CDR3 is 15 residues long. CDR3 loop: CASSPEQGFSYEQYF. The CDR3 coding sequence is TGCGCCAGCAGCCCCGAACAGGGGTTTTCCTACGAGCAGTACTTC.

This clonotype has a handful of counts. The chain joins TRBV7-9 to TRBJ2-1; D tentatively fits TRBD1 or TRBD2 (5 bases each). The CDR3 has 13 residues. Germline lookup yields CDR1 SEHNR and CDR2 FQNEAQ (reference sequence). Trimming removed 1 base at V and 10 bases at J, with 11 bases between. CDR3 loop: CASSLVGDREQFF. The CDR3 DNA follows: TGTGCCAGCAGCTTAGTTGGGGACCGGGAGCAGTTCTTC.

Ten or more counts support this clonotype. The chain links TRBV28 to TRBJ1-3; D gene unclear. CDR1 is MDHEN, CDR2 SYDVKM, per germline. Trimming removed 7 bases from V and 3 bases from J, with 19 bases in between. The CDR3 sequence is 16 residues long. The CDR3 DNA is TGTGCCAGCACCCTCAGTAGTTTTTCGTTTGGAAACACCATATATTTT. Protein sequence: CASTLSSFSFGNTIYF. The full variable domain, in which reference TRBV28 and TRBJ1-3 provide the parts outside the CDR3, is DVKVTQSSRYLVKRTGEKVFLECVQDMDHENMFWYRQDPGLGLRLIYFSYDVKMKEKGDIPEGYSVSREKKERFSLILESASTNQTSMYLCASTLSSFSFGNTIYFGEGSWLTVV.

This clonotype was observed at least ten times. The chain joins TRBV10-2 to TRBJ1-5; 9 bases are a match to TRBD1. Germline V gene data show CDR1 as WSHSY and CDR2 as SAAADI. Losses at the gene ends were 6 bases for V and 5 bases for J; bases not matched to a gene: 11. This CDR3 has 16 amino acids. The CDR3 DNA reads TGCGCCAGCAGCCTACCCGGGACAGGGACGTATCAGCCCCAGCATTTT. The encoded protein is CASSLPGTGTYQPQHF.

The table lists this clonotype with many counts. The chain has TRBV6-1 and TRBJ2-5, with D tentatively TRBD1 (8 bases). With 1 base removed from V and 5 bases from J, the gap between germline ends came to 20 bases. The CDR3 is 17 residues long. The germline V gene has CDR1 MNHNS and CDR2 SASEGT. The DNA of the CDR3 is TGTGCCAGCAGTGAAGTCCAACAGGGGGGGACGCATGAGACCCAGTACTTC. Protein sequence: CASSEVQQGGTHETQYF.

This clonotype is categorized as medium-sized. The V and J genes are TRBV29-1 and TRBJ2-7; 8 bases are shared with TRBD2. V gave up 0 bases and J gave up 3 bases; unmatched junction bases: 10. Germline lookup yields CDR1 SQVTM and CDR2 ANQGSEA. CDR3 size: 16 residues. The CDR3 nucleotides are TGCAGCGTTGAAGATCCAAGGGGGGGACTAGGCTACGAGCAGTACTTC. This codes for CSVEDPRGGLGYEQYF.

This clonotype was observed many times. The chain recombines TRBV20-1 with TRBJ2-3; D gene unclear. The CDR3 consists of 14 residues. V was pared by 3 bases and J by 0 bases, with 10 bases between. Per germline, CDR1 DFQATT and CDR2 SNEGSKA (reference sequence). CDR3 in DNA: TGCAGTGCTAGGGGCGGTGCCAGCACAGATACGCAGTATTTT. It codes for CSARGGASTDTQYF.

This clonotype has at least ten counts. The CDR3 sequence: CASSSKLGTPGANVLTF. DNA of the CDR3: TGTGCCAGCAGCAGTAAACTAGGGACACCAGGGGCCAACGTCCTGACTTTC. The chain recombines TRBV13 with TRBJ2-6; tentatively, D is TRBD1 (6 bases). The V gene's germline CDR1 is PRHDT and CDR2 FYEKMQ (reference sequence). Trimming shortened V by 5 bases and J by 4 bases, and 18 bases separated the two germline ends. This CDR3 contains 17 residues. Variable domain in full (rest from reference TRBV13 and TRBJ2-6): AAGVIQSPRHLIKEKRETATLKCYPIPRHDTVYWYQQGPGQDPQFLISFYEKMQSDKGSIPDRFSAQQFSDYHSELNMSSLELGDSALYFCASSSKLGTPGANVLTFGAGSRLTVL.